The 9 T cell receptor beta chains below come from one sample, sequenced in a study of OX40 agonist ivuxolimab in advanced cancers. Assay used: immunoSEQ multiplex PCR; TCRdb lists only in-frame clones, some missing. The sample gives tens of thousands of clones, around 90% of which show up once; around 0.63% is in the top ten. The sequences come from CD4+ or CD8+ T cells sorted from blood, collected in a trial of the OX40 agonist ivuxolimab. Receptors originate from an adult with an advanced solid tumor such as melanoma, head and neck, liver or kidney cancer.

The chain combines TRBV6-5 with TRBJ1-2; no definite D call. Germline CDR1 reads MNHEY; CDR2 reads SVGAGI. Deletions cut 0 bases from V and 4 bases from J, with 6 bases between. CDR3 length: 13 amino acids. The CDR3 region has the DNA TGTGCCAGCAGTTACTCGAGCGCCTATGGCTACACCTTC. Translated, it gives CASSYSSAYGYTF.

The chain combines TRBV6-1 with TRBJ1-3; D not resolved. Trimming stripped 1 base from V and 13 bases from J, with 8 bases between. Germline V lookup: CDR1 MNHNS, CDR2 SASEGT. CDR3 length: 11 residues. The CDR3 spells CASSEGQVIYF. DNA for the CDR3: TGTGCCAGCAGTGAAGGTCAGGTTATATATTTT.

This sequence joins TRBV19 and TRBJ2-2; a possible D gene is TRBD2 (5 bases). This CDR3 has 15 residues. V shed 3 bases and J shed 5 bases, with 13 bases lying between them. Looked up from germline, CDR1 is LNHDA and CDR2 is SQIVND (reference sequence). The CDR3 region has the DNA TGTGCCAGTAGTATCGATTTGGGCGGGACCGGGGAGCTGTTTTTT. This sequence encodes CASSIDLGGTGELFF.

The chain joins TRBV6-1 to TRBJ1-5, with D perhaps TRBD1 (6 bases). CDR3 length: 16 amino acids. In germline, CDR1 is MNHNS, CDR2 SASEGT. With 4 bases removed from V and 7 bases from J, the gap between germline ends came to 20 bases. The chain's CDR3 is CASSVSQGPGGQPQHF. The CDR3 nucleotides read TGTGCCAGCAGTGTGAGTCAGGGGCCCGGCGGGCAGCCCCAGCATTTT.

The chain couples TRBV30 to TRBJ1-4; D is unclear. Germline-derived CDR1 and CDR2 are GTSNPN and SVGIG (reference sequence). Deletions cut 3 bases from V and 8 bases from J, with 10 bases between. The CDR3 runs 12 residues. The CDR3, as DNA: TGTGCCTGGAGCGTCGGGAGCGAAAAACTGTTTTTT. It translates to CAWSVGSEKLFF.

The J gene is TRBJ2-7, the V gene TRBV11-3; 8 positions agree with TRBD2. V shed 5 bases and J 7 bases; nucleotides not matched to a gene: 7. This CDR3 region has 13 residues. Germline V gene lookup returns CDR1 SGHNT and CDR2 YENEEA. CDR3 sequence: CASSPPGGVEQYF. DNA of the CDR3: TGTGCCAGCAGCCCTCCCGGGGGGGTTGAGCAGTACTTC.

The chain links TRBV5-6 to TRBJ1-3, with a tentative D call TRBD1 (5 bases). Germline values: CDR1 SGHDT, CDR2 YYEEEE. V was clipped by 2 bases and J by 2 bases, with 8 bases between them. The CDR3 is made up of 14 amino acids. CDR3 coding DNA: TGTGCCAGCAGCTTCGACAGAACTGGAAACACCATATATTTT. Amino acid sequence: CASSFDRTGNTIYF. Drawing the rest from reference TRBV5-6 and TRBJ1-3, the complete variable domain is DAGVTQSPTHLIKTRGQQVTLRCSPKSGHDTVSWYQQALGQGPQFIFQYYEEEERQRGNFPDRFSGHQFPNYSSELNVNALLLGDSALYLCASSFDRTGNTIYFGEGSWLTVV.

The gene calls are TRBV6-5 and TRBJ1-1; D gene uncertain. The CDR3 is 11 amino acids. Trimming stripped 8 bases from V and 1 base from J, with 5 bases between. CDR1 is MNHEY and CDR2 is SVGAGI in the germline V gene. The CDR3 loop reads CASVSNTEAFF. CDR3 nucleotide sequence: TGTGCCAGCGTGTCGAACACTGAAGCTTTCTTT.

The chain links TRBV7-3 to TRBJ1-2, with D unresolved. V was cut by 2 bases and J by 6 bases, with 13 bases left in between. From germline, CDR1 is SGHTA and CDR2 FQGTGA. The CDR3 length is 14 residues. Here the CDR3 reads CASSLDGTTDGYTF. The CDR3 nucleotides are TGTGCCAGCAGCTTAGATGGAACAACCGATGGCTACACCTTC.